Listed below are T cell receptor beta chains from one sample, sequenced in a study of blood T cell repertoires in COVID-19. Some clones are missing from TCRdb's copy, which holds only in-frame ones; the method was immunoSEQ multiplex PCR. The table has about 310,000 clones, under 90% seen once; the top ten hold roughly a tenth. What was sequenced was PBMCs or T cells enriched from blood (not recorded which). All receptors come from a woman aged 25 to 39 who had recovered from COVID-19. The CDR3 runs from the conserved cysteine through the conserved F or W. Fields, in order: V gene, J gene, CDR3 protein.

TRBV5-1	TRBJ1-1	CASSPVAPGMNTEAFF
TRBV4-1	TRBJ1-2	CASSQAREGRFYGYTF
TRBV21-1	TRBJ1-1	CASSLQGDTEAFF
TRBV7-9	TRBJ2-3	CASSLILREGLADTQYF
TRBV6-1	TRBJ1-5	CASSYSVNQPQHF
TRBV11-3	TRBJ2-1	CASSRSLAWVNEQFF
TRBV6-5	TRBJ2-5	CASSYSRGQETQYF
TRBV19	TRBJ2-6	CASSPGLAGGNPTGANVLTF
TRBV28	TRBJ2-7	CASSHSPLGQGSYEQYF
TRBV19	TRBJ1-3	CASSMWQDHGNTIYF
TRBV29-1	TRBJ1-1	CSVESTEAFF
TRBV3-1/TRBV3-2	TRBJ2-1	CASSLLGQGADEQFF
TRBV19	TRBJ2-7	CASSIDSRGYEQYF
TRBV6-5	TRBJ1-1	CASSRGQGTRTEAFF
TRBV28	TRBJ1-5	CASRQGYQPQHF
TRBV19	TRBJ1-1	CASSTIQGTEAFF
TRBV6-2/TRBV6-3	TRBJ2-2	CASSYNGLAALTGELFF
TRBV19	TRBJ1-5	CASSSDRRDYQPQHF
TRBV18	TRBJ1-5	CASSPTGLDQPQHF
TRBV6-5	TRBJ1-2	CASSYSTGDYGYTF
TRBV28	TRBJ2-7	CASRIPGDREYF
TRBV5-1	TRBJ2-1	CASSATGTEYNEQFF